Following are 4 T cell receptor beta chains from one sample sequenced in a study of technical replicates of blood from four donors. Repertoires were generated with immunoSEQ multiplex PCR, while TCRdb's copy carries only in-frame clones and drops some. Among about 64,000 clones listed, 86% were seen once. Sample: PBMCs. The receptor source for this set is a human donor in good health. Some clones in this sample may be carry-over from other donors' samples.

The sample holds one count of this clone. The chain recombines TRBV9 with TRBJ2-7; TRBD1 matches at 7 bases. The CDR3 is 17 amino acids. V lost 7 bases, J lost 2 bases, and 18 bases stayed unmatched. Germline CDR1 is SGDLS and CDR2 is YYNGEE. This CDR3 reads CASSREGAETHPYEQYF. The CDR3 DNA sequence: TGTGCCAGCTCCCGTGAGGGGGCGGAGACCCATCCCTACGAGCAGTACTTC. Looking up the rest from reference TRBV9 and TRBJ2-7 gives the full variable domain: DSGVTQTPKHLITATGQRVTLRCSPRSGDLSVYWYQQSLDQGLQFLIQYYNGEERAKGNILERFSAQQFPDLHSELNLSSLELGDSALYFCASSREGAETHPYEQYFGPGTRLTVT.

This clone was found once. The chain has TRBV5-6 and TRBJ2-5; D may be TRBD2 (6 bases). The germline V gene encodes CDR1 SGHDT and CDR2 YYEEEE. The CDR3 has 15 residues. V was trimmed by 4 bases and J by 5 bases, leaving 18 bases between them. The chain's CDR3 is CASSNPGEGGETQYF. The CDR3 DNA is TGTGCCAGCAGCAACCCGGGAGAGGGAGGCGAGACCCAGTACTTC. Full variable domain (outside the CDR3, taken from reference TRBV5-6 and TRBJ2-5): DAGVTQSPTHLIKTRGQQVTLRCSPKSGHDTVSWYQQALGQGPQFIFQYYEEEERQRGNFPDRFSGHQFPNYSSELNVNALLLGDSALYLCASSNPGEGGETQYFGPGTRLLVL.

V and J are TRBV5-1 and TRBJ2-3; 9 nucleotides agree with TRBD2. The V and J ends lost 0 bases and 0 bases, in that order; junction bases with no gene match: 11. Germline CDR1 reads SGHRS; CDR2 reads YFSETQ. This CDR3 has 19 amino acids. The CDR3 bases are TGCGCCAGCAGCTTGGAGGGGCTAGCGGGGCCCCCTAGCACAGATACGCAGTATTTT. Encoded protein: CASSLEGLAGPPSTDTQYF.

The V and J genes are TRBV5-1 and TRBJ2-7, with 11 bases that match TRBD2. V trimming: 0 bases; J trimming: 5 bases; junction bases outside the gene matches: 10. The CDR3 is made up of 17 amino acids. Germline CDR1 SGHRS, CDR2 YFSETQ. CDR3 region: CASSLAATSGKGNEQYF. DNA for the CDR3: TGCGCCAGCAGCTTGGCGGCGACTAGCGGGAAGGGTAACGAGCAGTACTTC.